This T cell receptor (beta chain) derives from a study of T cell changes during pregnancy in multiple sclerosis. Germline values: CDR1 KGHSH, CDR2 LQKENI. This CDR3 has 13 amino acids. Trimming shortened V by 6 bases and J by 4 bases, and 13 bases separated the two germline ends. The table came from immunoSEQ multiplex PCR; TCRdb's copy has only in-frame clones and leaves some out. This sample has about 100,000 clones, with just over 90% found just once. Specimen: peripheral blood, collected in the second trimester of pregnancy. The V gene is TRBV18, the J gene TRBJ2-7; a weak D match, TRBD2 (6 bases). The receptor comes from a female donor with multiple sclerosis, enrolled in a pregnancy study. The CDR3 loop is CASSRGGWYEQYF. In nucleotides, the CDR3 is TGTGCCAGCTCTCGTGGGGGGTGGTACGAGCAGTACTTC.